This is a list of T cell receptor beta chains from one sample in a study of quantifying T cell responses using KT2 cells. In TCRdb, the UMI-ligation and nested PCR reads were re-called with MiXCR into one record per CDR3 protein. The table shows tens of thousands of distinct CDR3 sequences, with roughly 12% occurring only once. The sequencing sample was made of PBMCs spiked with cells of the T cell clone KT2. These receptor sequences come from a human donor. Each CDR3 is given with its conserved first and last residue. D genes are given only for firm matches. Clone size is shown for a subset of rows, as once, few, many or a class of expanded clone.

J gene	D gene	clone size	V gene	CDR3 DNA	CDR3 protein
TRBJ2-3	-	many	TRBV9	TGTGCCAGCAGCGTAGCCAGCAAGGCAGATACGCAGTATTTT	CASSVASKADTQYF
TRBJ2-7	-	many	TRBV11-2	TGTGCCAGCAGCTTAAGTCAGGTCAGCTCCTACGAGCAGTACTTC	CASSLSQVSSYEQYF
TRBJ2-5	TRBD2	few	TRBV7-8	TGTGCCAGCAGCCCCCGGCGGGTAGCGGGGGCCCAGGGGAAGACCCAGTACTTC	CASSPRRVAGAQGKTQYF
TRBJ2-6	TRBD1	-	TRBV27	TGTGCCAGCAGGGACAGGGGGGTGGCTGGGGCCAACGTCCTGACTTTC	CASRDRGVAGANVLTF
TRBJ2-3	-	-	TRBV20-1	TGCAGTGCTAGAGATCGTAAGACGTTAAGATCCACAGATACGCAGTATTTT	CSARDRKTLRSTDTQYF
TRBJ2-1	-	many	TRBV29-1	TGCAGCGTTGGGGGCAGGAATGAGCAGTTCTTC	CSVGGRNEQFF
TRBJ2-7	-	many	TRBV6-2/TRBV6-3	TGTGCCAGCCGGGACTCAGGGGTCTCCTACGAGCAGTACTTC	CASRDSGVSYEQYF
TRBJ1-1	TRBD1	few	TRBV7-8	TGTGCCAGCAGCAGACTGAATACAGGGGGCACTGAAGCTTTCTTT	CASSRLNTGGTEAFF
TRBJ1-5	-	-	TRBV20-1	TGCAGTGCCGCCGACCGGGAGGATCAGCCCCAGCATTTT	CSAADREDQPQHF
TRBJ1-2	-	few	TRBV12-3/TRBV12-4	TGTGCCAGCATCCACCAGACGGAGACTTATGGCTACACCTTC	CASIHQTETYGYTF
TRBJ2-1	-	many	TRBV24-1	TGTGCCACCAGTGATCAAAGGAAAACGAGCTCCTACAATGAGCAGTTCTTC	CATSDQRKTSSYNEQFF
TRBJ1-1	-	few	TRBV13	TGTGCCAGCAGCTTAGAAGGAATAGTACCGAACACTGAAGCTTTCTTT	CASSLEGIVPNTEAFF
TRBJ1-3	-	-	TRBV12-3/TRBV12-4	TGTGCCAGCAGTTTAGCGGTTTCCGACCGTGGCTCTGGAAACACCATATATTTT	CASSLAVSDRGSGNTIYF
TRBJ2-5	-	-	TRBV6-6	TGTGCCAGCAGTTACTTGGTGAACCAAGAGACCCAGTACTTC	CASSYLVNQETQYF
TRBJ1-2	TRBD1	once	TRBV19	TGTGCCAGTAGTGAGGCAGGGGGCTATAACTATGGCTACACCTTC	CASSEAGGYNYGYTF
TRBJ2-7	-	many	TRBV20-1	TGCAGTGCAGCCGGGCCACGCTACGAGCAGTACTTC	CSAAGPRYEQYF
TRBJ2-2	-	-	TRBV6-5	TGTGCCAGCAGTTACGATGGCCACACCGGGGAGCTGTTTTTT	CASSYDGHTGELFF
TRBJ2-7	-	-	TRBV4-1	TGCGCCAGCAGCCAAGGACAGTCGACCTCCTACGAGCAGTACTTC	CASSQGQSTSYEQYF
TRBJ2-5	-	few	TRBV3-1	TGTGCCAGCAGCCAAGCGGAGACCCAGTACTTC	CASSQAETQYF
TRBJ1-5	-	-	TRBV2	TGTGCCAGCAGTGAACTGGACAGGCCCCAGCATTTT	CASSELDRPQHF
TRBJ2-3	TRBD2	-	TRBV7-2	TGTGCCAGCAGGGGCTTAGCGGGGCGCACAGATACGCAGTATTTT	CASRGLAGRTDTQYF
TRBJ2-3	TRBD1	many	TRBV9	TGTGCCAGCAGCGGCAGGGGGCAGGCAGATACGCAGTATTTT	CASSGRGQADTQYF
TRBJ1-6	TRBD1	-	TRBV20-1	TGCAGTGCTAGGGGACAGTATAATTCACCCCTCCACTTT	CSARGQYNSPLHF
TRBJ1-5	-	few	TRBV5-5	TGTGCCAGCAGCCCGGGGGGCAATCAGCCCCAGCATTTT	CASSPGGNQPQHF
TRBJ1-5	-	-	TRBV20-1	TGCAGTGCTAGAGAGTACAGGCCGTCACCCCAGCATTTT	CSAREYRPSPQHF
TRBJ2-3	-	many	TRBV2	TGTGCCAGCAGTACGACAGATACGCAGTATTTT	CASSTTDTQYF
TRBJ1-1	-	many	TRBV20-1	TGCAGTGCTCAAGACCTAGAAATAGTTGTTGACGAAGCTTTCTTT	CSAQDLEIVVDEAFF
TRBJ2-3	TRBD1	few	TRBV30	TGTGCCTGGAGTATGGGACAGGGCACAGATACGCAGTATTTT	CAWSMGQGTDTQYF
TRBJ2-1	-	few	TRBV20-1	TGCAGTGCCGGTGACTCCACTGAGCAGTTCTTC	CSAGDSTEQFF
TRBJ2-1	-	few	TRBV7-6	TGTGCCAGCAGTTTAATAAGTAGCAGTCGGAATGAGCAGTTCTTC	CASSLISSSRNEQFF
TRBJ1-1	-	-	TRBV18	TGTGCCAGCTTTTTCGATTCGGGGGGCACTGAAGCTTTCTTT	CASFFDSGGTEAFF
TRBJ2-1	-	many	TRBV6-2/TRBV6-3	TGTGCCAGCAGTTACTCCCCGGTGCTTAGCGGCAGGGGCAATGAGCAGTTCTTC	CASSYSPVLSGRGNEQFF
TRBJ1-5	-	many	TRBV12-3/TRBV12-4	TGTGCCAGCAGTTCAGACAGTTGGAATCAGCCCCAGCATTTT	CASSSDSWNQPQHF
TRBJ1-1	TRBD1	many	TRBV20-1	TGCAGTGCCCGAACCGACAGGGAGGAGGGCACTGAAGCTTTCTTT	CSARTDREEGTEAFF
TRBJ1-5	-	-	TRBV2	TGTGCCAGCACCCTTGGGCATAGTGGCAATCAGCCCCAGCATTTT	CASTLGHSGNQPQHF
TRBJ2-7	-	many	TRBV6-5	TGTGCCAGCAGACAGACAGCAACCTACGAGCAGTACTTC	CASRQTATYEQYF
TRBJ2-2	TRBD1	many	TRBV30	TGTGCCTGGTCTGGGACAGGGATCACCGGGGAGCTGTTTTTT	CAWSGTGITGELFF
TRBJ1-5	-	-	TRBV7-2	TGTGCCAGCAGCTTAACTAAGTATCAGCCCCAGCATTTT	CASSLTKYQPQHF
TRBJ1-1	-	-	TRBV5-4	TGTGCCAGCAGCTCGGCACAGGGACGAGACACTGAAGCTTTCTTT	CASSSAQGRDTEAFF
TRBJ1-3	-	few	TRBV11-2	TGTGCCAGCAGCTTAGGGGGCCACTCTGGAAACACCATATATTTT	CASSLGGHSGNTIYF
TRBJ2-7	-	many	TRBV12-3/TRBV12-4	TGTGCCAGCAGTCCGGGGGAGAGGAGCTCCTACGAGCAGTACTTC	CASSPGERSSYEQYF
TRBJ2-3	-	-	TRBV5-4	TGTGCCAGCAGCTCCCCCCAACACCGGGCGACAGGTCCCAATACGCAGTATTTT	CASSSPQHRATGPNTQYF
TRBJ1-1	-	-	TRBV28	TGTGCCAGCAGTTTATTTGGCAGCAAAAACACTGAAGCTTTCTTT	CASSLFGSKNTEAFF
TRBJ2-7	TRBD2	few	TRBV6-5	TGTGCCAGCAGTTACTCAGATCTAGCGGGGGGCTACGAGCAGTACTTC	CASSYSDLAGGYEQYF
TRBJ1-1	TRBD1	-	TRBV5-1	TGCGCCAGCAGCTTAGGACAGGGTATATCGAACACTGAAGCTTTCTTT	CASSLGQGISNTEAFF
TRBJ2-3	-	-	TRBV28	TGTGCCAGCAGTTTAAGTAGCATCGGGGCAGATACGCAGTATTTT	CASSLSSIGADTQYF
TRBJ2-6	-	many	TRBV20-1	TGCAGTGCTCAGCCGATCGGGGCTGGGGCCAACGTCCTGACTTTC	CSAQPIGAGANVLTF
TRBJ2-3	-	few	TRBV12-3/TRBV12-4	TGTGCCAGCAGTTTAGGAGTCGGGGGCGCGGATACGCAGTATTTT	CASSLGVGGADTQYF
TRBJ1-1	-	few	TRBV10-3	TGTGCCATCAGATTGCCTCCGAACACTGAAGCTTTCTTT	CAIRLPPNTEAFF
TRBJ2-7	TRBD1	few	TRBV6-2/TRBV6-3	TGTGCCAGCAGTTTCGGACAGGGGATTACTAGCTCCTACGAGCAGTACTTC	CASSFGQGITSSYEQYF
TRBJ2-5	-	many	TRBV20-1	TGCAGTGGAGAGGACGAAGAGACCCAGTACTTC	CSGEDEETQYF
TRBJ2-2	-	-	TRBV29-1	TGCAGCGTTCGAACCTGGGGAAACACCGGGGAGCTGTTTTTT	CSVRTWGNTGELFF
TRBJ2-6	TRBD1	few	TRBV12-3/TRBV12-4	TGTGCCAGCAGTTTGGGGACAGGGTCACCTGGGGCCAACGTCCTGACTTTC	CASSLGTGSPGANVLTF
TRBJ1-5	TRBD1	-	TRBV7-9	TGTGCCAGCAGCAGGACAGGAGGAAATCAGCCCCAGCATTTT	CASSRTGGNQPQHF
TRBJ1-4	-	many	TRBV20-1	TGCAGTGCTAACCTTGGCATATCTAATGAAAAACTGTTTTTT	CSANLGISNEKLFF
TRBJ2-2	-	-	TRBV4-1	TGCGCCAGCAGCCATCCTAAAGCTGGGGAGCTGTTTTTT	CASSHPKAGELFF
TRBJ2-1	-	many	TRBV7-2	TGTGCCAGCAGCTACATACGGGGGACTAATGAGCAGTTCTTC	CASSYIRGTNEQFF
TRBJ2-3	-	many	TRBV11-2	TGTGCCAGCAGCTTAGGACAGACCACAGATACGCAGTATTTT	CASSLGQTTDTQYF